The 7 T cell receptor beta chains below come from one sample, sequenced in a study of cytomegalovirus exposure and HLA in healthy donors. PCR involved 60 Vbeta and 13 Jbeta primers. Here immunoSEQ multiplex PCR was the method, and the copy in TCRdb shows in-frame clones only, minus some. Here the sample spans about 140,000 clones, roughly 75% being singletons. Input material: PBMCs. The receptors here all came from a female donor in good health and CMV-seronegative.

The J gene is TRBJ2-3, the V gene TRBV27; D is ambiguous. V gave up 8 bases and J gave up 1 base, with 4 bases separating them. From germline, CDR1 is MNHEY and CDR2 SMNVEV (reference sequence). CDR3 length: 11 amino acids. The CDR3 sequence: CASGRTDTQYF. Written as DNA, the CDR3 is TGTGCCAGCGGCCGCACAGATACGCAGTATTTT.

This clone has just one count. This chain connects TRBV27 to TRBJ2-5; 7 bases agree with TRBD2. Looked up from germline, CDR1 is MNHEY and CDR2 is SMNVEV (reference sequence). Germline trimming cut 2 bases from V and 5 bases from J; bases unmatched to any gene: 8. The CDR3 is 15 residues long. As DNA, the CDR3 is TGTGCCAGCAGTTTAAAGGGAGGGGTGGGGGAGACCCAGTACTTC. It translates to CASSLKGGVGETQYF.

This clone was seen just once. The gene calls are TRBV9 and TRBJ1-1; the D gene is possibly TRBD1 (5 bases). From germline, CDR1 is SGDLS and CDR2 YYNGEE. CDR3 length: 16 residues. Trimming left V 4 bases short and J 1 base short, with 17 bases between. The CDR3 DNA reads TGTGCCAGCAGCCCCGGGGAGGGGCAGCCGAACACTGAAGCTTTCTTT. Translating it yields CASSPGEGQPNTEAFF.

The sample holds a few counts of this clone. This chain uses TRBV6-1 with TRBJ1-1, with a tentative D call TRBD1 (6 bases). The germline gives CDR1 MNHNS, CDR2 SASEGT. CDR3 size: 12 residues. Trimming stripped 6 bases from V and 6 bases from J, with 11 bases between. In DNA form, the CDR3 reads TGTGCCAGCAGAACAGGACAGTCTGAAGCTTTCTTT. Residues: CASRTGQSEAFF.

This clone was counted a single time. This chain connects TRBV19 to TRBJ1-2, with D perhaps matching TRBD1 (6 bases). The CDR3 runs 13 residues. Germline V CDR1 and CDR2: LNHDA, SQIVND (reference sequence). Trimming removed 5 bases from V and 6 bases from J, with 13 bases in between. The CDR3 nucleotides are TGTGCCAGTAGTCTACAGGGTAGCGATGGCTACACCTTC. Its translation: CASSLQGSDGYTF.

This clone occurred once. This chain links TRBV18 with TRBJ1-3, with 9 bases identical to TRBD1. The CDR3 runs 15 residues. Germline V gives CDR1 KGHSH, CDR2 LQKENI. V was clipped by 4 bases and J by 7 bases; unmatched bases: 8. The CDR3: CASSRSGTGINTIYF. CDR3 coding DNA: TGTGCCAGCTCACGGTCCGGGACAGGGATCAACACCATATATTTT. Full variable domain (outside the CDR3, taken from reference TRBV18 and TRBJ1-3): NAGVMQNPRHLVRRRGQEARLRCSPMKGHSHVYWYRQLPEEGLKFMVYLQKENIIDESGMPKERFSAEFPKEGPSILRIQQVVRGDSAAYFCASSRSGTGINTIYFGEGSWLTVV.

The chain carries TRBV5-4 and TRBJ2-1, with TRBD1 identical over 8 bases. CDR1 is SGHNT and CDR2 is YYREEE in the germline V gene (reference sequence). The CDR3 is made up of 15 amino acids. Unmatched junction bases numbered 2, after V lost 0 bases and J lost 3 bases. The CDR3 here is CASSLGGQGYNEQFF. In DNA, the CDR3 is TGTGCCAGCAGCTTGGGTGGACAGGGCTACAATGAGCAGTTCTTC.